This note documents a single T cell receptor (beta chain) sequence. Antigen specificity is unknown. This CDR3 spans 16 amino acids. With V trimmed by 3 bases and J by 2 bases, 7 bases remained unmatched. Germline loops: CDR1 SGDLS, CDR2 YYNGEE. Each TCR beta cDNA library carried unique molecular identifiers. Each sample of about 0.95 to 11 million input T cells yielded about 500,000 cDNA molecules, so each molecule approximated one T cell. TCRdb itself ran the PCR reads through MiXCR, one entry per CDR3 protein. The sample lists hundreds of thousands of distinct CDR3 sequences, around 64% occurring once. This record comes from a study of post-analysis software for immune sequencing data. Study context: Included courses were relapsing-remitting and secondary progressive multiple sclerosis; progressive-relapsing multiple sclerosis was also included. Study conclusions and caveats: People with multiple sclerosis had a significantly lower normalized Chao1 diversity than controls did. Five TRBV segments were significantly more frequent in patients than in controls. TRBV5-6, TRBV5-1 and TRBV20-1 were among these segments. Samples prepared in the same batch strongly co-clustered by F measure.

Sequenced material: blood. This clonotype was sampled from a girl aged 2 to 10 with multiple sclerosis. The chain joins TRBV9 to TRBJ2-5; the match to TRBD1 covers 10 bases. As DNA, the CDR3 is TGTGCCAGCAGCGAGACAGGGGGCGGTGGGCAAGAGACCCAGTACTTC. Protein: CASSETGGGGQETQYF. The entire variable domain, with the rest obtained from reference TRBV9 and TRBJ2-5, is as follows: DSGVTQTPKHLITATGQRVTLRCSPRSGDLSVYWYQQSLDQGLQFLIQYYNGEERAKGNILERFSAQQFPDLHSELNLSSLELGDSALYFCASSETGGGGQETQYFGPGTRLLVL.